Following are 25 T cell receptor beta chains from one sample sequenced in a study of blood T cell repertoires in COVID-19. TCRdb's copy holds only in-frame clones and misses some; the assay was immunoSEQ multiplex PCR. The sample contains about 240,000 clones, 70% to 90% of which appear only once. The sample comprised peripheral blood. The receptors originated from a man aged 60 to 75 with acute or convalescent COVID-19.

The rearrangement links TRBV27 to TRBJ2-2; the match to TRBD2 covers 9 bases. Unmatched junction bases numbered 10, after V lost 6 bases and J lost 5 bases. CDR3 length: 16 residues. In germline, CDR1 is MNHEY, CDR2 SMNVEV (reference sequence). The DNA of the CDR3 is TGTGCCAGCAGCTCCTGGGGCGGGAGGGGGACCGGGGAGCTGTTTTTT. Its translation: CASSSWGGRGTGELFF.

The rearrangement links TRBV6-5 to TRBJ2-7; no clear D gene. The V gene's germline CDR1 is MNHEY and CDR2 SVGAGI. There are 14 residues in the CDR3. V dropped 7 bases and J dropped 0 bases, with 13 bases sitting between them. CDR3 DNA: TGTGCCAGCACCACCGGGTCTGGCTCCTACGAGCAGTACTTC. Translated: CASTTGSGSYEQYF.

V usage is TRBV7-2 and J usage is TRBJ2-1; tentative D call: TRBD2 (5 bases). Trimming left V 5 bases short and J 1 base short, with 12 bases between. The germline gives CDR1 SGHTA, CDR2 FQGNSA. The CDR3 has 15 residues. Here the CDR3 reads CASSLAPGSYNEQFF. In nucleotides, the CDR3 is TGTGCCAGCAGCCTTGCCCCGGGATCCTACAATGAGCAGTTCTTC.

For the CDR3, the DNA is TGTGCCAGCAGCCCGGACAGGGGGGAGTTCTTC. This sequence encodes CASSPDRGEFF. The chain uses TRBV11-1 and TRBJ2-1; 10 bases map to TRBD1. The CDR3 is made up of 11 amino acids. Germline loops: CDR1 SGHAT, CDR2 FQDESV (reference sequence). V was clipped by 5 bases and J by 14 bases; unmatched bases: 3. Full variable domain (missing parts from reference TRBV11-1 and TRBJ2-1): EAEVAQSPRYKITEKSQAVAFWCDPISGHATLYWYRQILGQGPELLVQFQDESVVDDSQLPKDRFSAERLKGVDSTLKIQPAELGDSAMYLCASSPDRGEFFGPGTRLTVL.

This sequence joins TRBV28 and TRBJ2-1, with TRBD2 matching over 11 bases. The CDR3 loop spans 16 amino acids. V was pared by 4 bases and J by 0 bases, with 2 bases of the junction left unmatched. Looked up from germline, CDR1 is MDHEN and CDR2 is SYDVKM. CDR3 sequence reads: CASSSLAGGSYNEQFF. The CDR3 bases are TGTGCCAGCAGTTCCCTAGCGGGAGGCTCCTACAATGAGCAGTTCTTC.

The chain is built from TRBV29-1 and TRBJ1-2, with D hard to call. There are 12 residues in the CDR3. V was pared by 3 bases and J by 4 bases, with 9 bases between. Germline CDR1 SQVTM, CDR2 ANQGSEA. The DNA for the CDR3 is TGCAGCGTTGATTTGCGGGGCTATGGCTACACCTTC. Its translation: CSVDLRGYGYTF.

This chain links TRBV6-5 with TRBJ2-2, with D perhaps TRBD2 (6 bases). The CDR3 runs 15 residues. Germline V gene data show CDR1 as MNHEY and CDR2 as SVGAGI. V was trimmed by 2 bases and J by 3 bases, leaving 10 bases between them. The CDR3: CASSYQGGYTGELFF. CDR3 in DNA: TGTGCCAGCAGTTACCAGGGAGGATACACCGGGGAGCTGTTTTTT.

J is TRBJ2-1 and V is TRBV5-4; 9 bases fit TRBD2. There are 18 residues in the CDR3. Per germline, CDR1 SGHNT and CDR2 YYREEE (reference sequence). Trimming cost V 0 bases and J 4 bases; bases outside gene matches: 11. CDR3 coding DNA: TGTGCCAGCAGCTTGGGAACTAGCGGGTTAACCCGATACAATGAGCAGTTCTTC. Its translation is CASSLGTSGLTRYNEQFF.

This clone appeared a single time. This sequence joins TRBV5-4 and TRBJ2-5; 7 bases align to TRBD2. J was trimmed by 3 bases and V by 4 bases; bases with no gene match: 9. Per germline, CDR1 SGHNT and CDR2 YYREEE (reference sequence). The CDR3 runs 15 residues. For the CDR3, the DNA is TGTGCCAGCAGCCCCTCGGGGGGTGAGGAAGAGACCCAGTACTTC. It encodes CASSPSGGEEETQYF.

The CDR3 spells CASSGDYNEKLFF. As DNA, the CDR3 is TGTGCCAGCAGTGGGGACTATAATGAAAAACTGTTTTTT. This chain joins TRBV2 and TRBJ1-4; a weak D match, TRBD1 (5 bases). This CDR3 has 13 residues. Germline loops: CDR1 SNHLY, CDR2 FYNNEI. V was shortened by 4 bases and J by 4 bases, with 7 bases between the two germline ends.

The chain employs TRBV5-5 and TRBJ1-5, with TRBD1 as a possible D gene (5 bases). The CDR3 has 15 residues. Germline loops: CDR1 SGHKS, CDR2 YYEKEE (reference sequence). Between the trimmed V and J ends, which lost 2 bases and 5 bases, there was a span of 14 bases. The DNA of the CDR3 is TGTGCCAGCAGCTTACGGAATGGGGCAGATCAGCCCCAGCATTTT. This encodes CASSLRNGADQPQHF.

The chain couples TRBV12-5 to TRBJ2-3, with a tentative D call TRBD1 (6 bases). CDR1 and CDR2 from the germline V gene are LGHNT and FRNRAP. V gave up 5 bases and J gave up 2 bases, with 20 bases separating them. The CDR3 runs to 17 residues. Written as DNA, the CDR3 is TGTGCTAGTGGTAACTCCTACTCAGACAGGAACACAGATACGCAGTATTTT. This codes for CASGNSYSDRNTDTQYF.

The V gene is TRBV7-2, the J gene TRBJ2-1, with 7 positions matching TRBD2. The V gene end was trimmed by 1 base and the J gene end by 4 bases; junction bases not matched to a gene: 4. CDR1 is SGHTA and CDR2 is FQGNSA in the germline V gene. The CDR3 runs to 15 residues. The CDR3 is CASSLGLADYNEQFF. Written as DNA, the CDR3 is TGTGCCAGCAGCTTAGGCCTAGCGGATTACAATGAGCAGTTCTTC.

The chain employs TRBV19 and TRBJ1-2; D call uncertain. Germline CDR1 LNHDA, CDR2 SQIVND (reference sequence). The length of the CDR3 is 13 residues. V lost 5 bases and J 8 bases, leaving 15 bases between the germline ends. CDR3 nucleotides: TGTGCCAGTAGTGGGCAAGCTGGCTTAGGCTACACCTTC. It encodes CASSGQAGLGYTF.

The chain recombines TRBV7-2 with TRBJ1-2; D is undetermined. The V gene lost 4 bases and the J gene lost 9 bases, with 18 bases spanning the gap. The V gene's germline CDR1 is SGHTA and CDR2 FQGNSA. The CDR3 runs 14 residues. DNA of the CDR3: TGTGCCAGCAGCTCCTTGGGCACGAGTGGAAGCTACACCTTC. Translated: CASSSLGTSGSYTF.

The chain has TRBV19 and TRBJ2-7; possible D gene TRBD1, 5 bases. CDR3 length: 16 amino acids. The ends were cut back, 2 bases at V and 5 bases at J, with 19 bases in the middle. Germline assignment: CDR1 LNHDA and CDR2 SQIVND (reference sequence). CDR3 in DNA: TGTGCCAGTAGTATAAGGGGATTGTCCGATACGGACGAGCAGTACTTC. It translates to CASSIRGLSDTDEQYF.

The rearrangement uses TRBV5-6 and TRBJ2-1, with 7 positions matching TRBD2. Losses at the gene ends were 1 base for V and 7 bases for J; bases not matched to a gene: 5. Germline loops: CDR1 SGHDT, CDR2 YYEEEE. The CDR3 runs 14 residues. Here the CDR3 DNA reads TGTGCCAGCAGCTTGTTAGCGGGCTGGAATGAGCAGTTCTTC. It yields the protein CASSLLAGWNEQFF.

The gene calls are TRBV6-2 or TRBV6-3 and TRBJ1-2; TRBD1 matches 7 bases. The junction had 10 bases not matched to a gene; V was cut back by 2 bases and J by 4 bases. The CDR3 is made up of 16 amino acids. CDR1 is MNHEY and CDR2 is SVGEGT in the germline V gene. As DNA, the CDR3 is TGTGCCAGCAGTTACACTCTACCGGGACAGATCTATGGCTACACCTTC. Its protein is CASSYTLPGQIYGYTF.

This chain links TRBV6-2 or TRBV6-3 with TRBJ1-5, with D uncertain. Looked up from germline, CDR1 is MNHEY and CDR2 is SVGEGT. V was cut by 1 base and J by 4 bases, with 14 bases left in between. There are 16 residues in the CDR3. This CDR3 is CASSYFGGRENQPQHF. The CDR3, as DNA: TGTGCCAGCAGTTACTTTGGTGGACGGGAAAATCAGCCCCAGCATTTT.

This rearrangement joins TRBV11-2 to TRBJ2-2; 7 bases agree with TRBD1. The J segment lost 7 bases and the V segment lost 3 bases, leaving 11 bases of the junction unmatched. The CDR3 covers 16 residues. CDR1 is SGHAT and CDR2 is FQNNGV in the germline V gene. In DNA, the CDR3 is TGTGCCAGCAGCTTCAGGACAGGCCGATCACTCGGGGAGCTGTTTTTT. Its translation: CASSFRTGRSLGELFF. Variable domain in full (rest from reference TRBV11-2 and TRBJ2-2): EAGVAQSPRYKIIEKRQSVAFWCNPISGHATLYWYQQILGQGPKLLIQFQNNGVVDDSQLPKDRFSAERLKGVDSTLKIQPAKLEDSAVYLCASSFRTGRSLGELFFGEGSRLTVL.

The CDR3 sequence: CSGLRDRRTEQFF. CDR3 nucleotide sequence: TGCAGCGGTCTCCGGGACAGGCGGACTGAGCAGTTCTTC. This chain connects TRBV29-1 to TRBJ2-1; 8 nucleotides align to TRBD1. The CDR3 extends over 13 amino acids. In germline, CDR1 is SQVTM, CDR2 ANQGSEA. With 7 bases clipped from V and 9 bases from J, the junction kept 11 bases outside the gene matches.

This clone was detected only a few times. V usage is TRBV7-2 and J usage is TRBJ1-4; TRBD1 matches at 8 bases. This CDR3 contains 15 residues. Germline V gene sequence: CDR1 SGHTA, CDR2 FQGNSA. J was trimmed by 3 bases and V by 3 bases; bases with no gene match: 3. CDR3: CASSFDRGANEKLFF. The CDR3, as DNA: TGTGCCAGCAGCTTTGACAGGGGTGCTAATGAAAAACTGTTTTTT.

The chain employs TRBV4-1 and TRBJ2-1; 8 bases map to TRBD1. CDR3 length equals 19 residues. Germline lookup yields CDR1 MGHRA and CDR2 YSYEKL. Germline trimming cut 0 bases from V and 1 base from J; bases unmatched to any gene: 11. Here the CDR3 DNA reads TGCGCCAGCAGCCAAGATCGCCAGGGGGCGCTTTCTTCCTACAATGAGCAGTTCTTC. Encoded protein: CASSQDRQGALSSYNEQFF.

This clone was detected only once. The chain couples TRBV19 to TRBJ2-4, with D perhaps matching TRBD1 (6 bases). CDR3 length: 14 residues. Per germline, CDR1 LNHDA and CDR2 SQIVND (reference sequence). Trimming removed 5 bases at V and 1 base at J, with 9 bases between. CDR3 loop: CASSPTGAKNIQYF. The CDR3 nucleotides are TGTGCCAGTAGTCCAACAGGGGCCAAAAACATTCAGTACTTC.

The genes are TRBV24-1 and TRBJ1-4; TRBD1 is a possible D gene (5 bases). Per the germline V gene, CDR1 is KGHDR and CDR2 is SFDVKD. V lost 1 base to trimming and J lost 11 bases, with 16 bases between them. The CDR3 totals 15 residues. CDR3 protein: CATSDLGPEEGKLFF. Written as DNA, the CDR3 is TGTGCCACCAGTGATTTAGGGCCCGAGGAGGGGAAACTGTTTTTT.